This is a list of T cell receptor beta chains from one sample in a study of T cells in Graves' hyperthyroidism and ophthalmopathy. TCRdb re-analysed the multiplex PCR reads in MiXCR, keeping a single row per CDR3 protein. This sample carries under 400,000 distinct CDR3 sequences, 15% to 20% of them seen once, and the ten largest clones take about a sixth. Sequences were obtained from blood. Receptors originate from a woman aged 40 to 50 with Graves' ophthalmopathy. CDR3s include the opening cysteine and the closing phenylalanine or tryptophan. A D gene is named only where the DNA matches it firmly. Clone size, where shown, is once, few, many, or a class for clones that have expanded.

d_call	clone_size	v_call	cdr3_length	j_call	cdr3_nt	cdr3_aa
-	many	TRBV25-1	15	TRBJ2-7	TGTGCCAGCAGTGAATCGGCGGAGAACACCTACGAGCAGTACTTC	CASSESAENTYEQYF
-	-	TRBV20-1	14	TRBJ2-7	TGCAGTGCGACCCCGGACTCGATCTCCTACGAGCAGTACTTC	CSATPDSISYEQYF
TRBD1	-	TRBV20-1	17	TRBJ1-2	TGCAGTGCCCAGAGGACGACAGGGGGCTCTATTGACTATGGCTACACCTTC	CSAQRTTGGSIDYGYTF
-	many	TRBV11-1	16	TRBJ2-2	TGTGCCAGCAGCCAAAAGTCACGGGGGCGCACCGGGGAGCTGTTTTTT	CASSQKSRGRTGELFF
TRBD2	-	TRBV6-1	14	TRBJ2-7	TGTGCCAGCAGTGAGACGCTAGCGGAGAGCGAGCAGTACTTC	CASSETLAESEQYF
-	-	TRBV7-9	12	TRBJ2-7	TGTGCCAGCAGCTTCGACTATTACGAGCAGTACTTC	CASSFDYYEQYF
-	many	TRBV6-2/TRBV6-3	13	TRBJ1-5	TGTGCCAGCAGTTACTCCTGGGGACAGCCCCAGCATTTT	CASSYSWGQPQHF
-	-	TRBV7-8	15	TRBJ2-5	TGTGCCAGCAGCTTAGCGCATACATACCAAGAGACCCAGTACTTC	CASSLAHTYQETQYF
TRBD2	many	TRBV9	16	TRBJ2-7	TGTGCCAGCAGCCCCCAGGGACTAGCGGGATCCTACGAGCAGTACTTC	CASSPQGLAGSYEQYF
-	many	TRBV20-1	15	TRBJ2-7	TGCAGTGCCCTCCGGGATACTACCTACTCCTACGAGCAGTACTTC	CSALRDTTYSYEQYF
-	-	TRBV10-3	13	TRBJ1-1	TGTGCCATCAAAAGCCCGGGGAACACTGAAGCTTTCTTT	CAIKSPGNTEAFF
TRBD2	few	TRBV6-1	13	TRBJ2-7	TGTGCCAGTCAGGGTAGCGGGAGGTACGAGCAGTACTTC	CASQGSGRYEQYF
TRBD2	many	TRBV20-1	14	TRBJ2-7	TGCAGTGCTAGGGACGCGGGAGCATGGTACGAGCAGTACTTC	CSARDAGAWYEQYF
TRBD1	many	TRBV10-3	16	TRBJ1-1	TGTGCCATCAGTGAGTCGGACAGGGGGAGGAACACTGAAGCTTTCTTT	CAISESDRGRNTEAFF
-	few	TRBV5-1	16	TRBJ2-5	TGCGCCAGCAGTTTCACAGGGCCGGGATCGGGGGAGACCCAGTACTTC	CASSFTGPGSGETQYF
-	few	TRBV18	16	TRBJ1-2	TGTGCCAGCTCACTCGATACGAGGGCGCGGATCTATGGCTACACCTTC	CASSLDTRARIYGYTF
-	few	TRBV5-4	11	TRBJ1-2	TGTGTCAGCAGGGGCAGCTATGGCTACACCTTC	CVSRGSYGYTF
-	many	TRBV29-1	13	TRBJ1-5	TGCAGCGTTGGGGGGCAGGGCAATCAGCCCCAGCATTTT	CSVGGQGNQPQHF
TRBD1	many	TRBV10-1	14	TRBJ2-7	TGCGCCAGCCTCCCCCCCGGGACAGACTACGAGCAGTACTTC	CASLPPGTDYEQYF
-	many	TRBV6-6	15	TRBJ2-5	TGTGCCAGCAGTTACCCTACAGGGAACCAAGAGACCCAGTACTTC	CASSYPTGNQETQYF
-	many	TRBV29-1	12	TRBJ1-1	TGCAGCGTTGCAGCAGGGTGGGATGAAGCTTTCTTT	CSVAAGWDEAFF
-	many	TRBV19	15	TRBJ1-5	TGTGCCAGTAGTATTCTAGGGCCCCGAAATCAGCCCCAGCATTTT	CASSILGPRNQPQHF
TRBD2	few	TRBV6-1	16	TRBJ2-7	TGTGCCAGCAGTGAAGCACGTGCCGGGAGGGACTACGAGCAGTACTTC	CASSEARAGRDYEQYF
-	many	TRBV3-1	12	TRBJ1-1	TGTGCCAGCAGCTGGCAGGGAGGAAAAGCTTTCTTT	CASSWQGGKAFF
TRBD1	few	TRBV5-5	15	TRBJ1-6	TGTGCCAGCAGCTTGGGACAGGGAGGTAATTCACCCCTCCACTTT	CASSLGQGGNSPLHF
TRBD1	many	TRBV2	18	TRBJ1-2	TGTGCCAGCAGTGAAGCCGGGACAGGTCCTCGAGGGCTCTATGGCTACACCTTC	CASSEAGTGPRGLYGYTF